These 30 T cell receptor beta chains were sequenced from one sample in a study of cytomegalovirus exposure and HLA in healthy donors. Using immunoSEQ multiplex PCR, the repertoire was profiled, and TCRdb retains in-frame clones only, with some absent. The sample holds hundreds of thousands of clones, 86% seen once. Sequenced material: PBMCs. The source of these receptors is a young woman in good health and CMV-seronegative.

The V gene is TRBV11-2, the J gene TRBJ2-3, with 10 positions matching TRBD2. The CDR3 sequence is 18 residues long. The V and J ends lost 5 bases and 4 bases, in that order; junction bases with no gene match: 15. Per germline, CDR1 SGHAT and CDR2 FQNNGV. CDR3 protein: CASSPNTFLAGVADTQYF. DNA for the CDR3: TGTGCCAGCAGCCCCAACACCTTCCTAGCGGGGGTTGCAGATACGCAGTATTTT.

This clone was seen just once. The chain combines TRBV27 with TRBJ2-2; possible D gene TRBD1, 6 bases. The germline V gene encodes CDR1 MNHEY and CDR2 SMNVEV (reference sequence). This CDR3 region has 19 residues. The germline V and J ends were trimmed by 1 base and 1 base, with 19 bases remaining between them. CDR3: CASSLLWLTGSGNTGELFF. In DNA, the CDR3 is TGTGCCAGCAGTTTATTGTGGCTTACAGGGTCAGGGAACACCGGGGAGCTGTTTTTT.

This chain links TRBV27 with TRBJ2-7; maybe TRBD2 (5 bases). CDR1 and CDR2 from the germline V gene are MNHEY and SMNVEV (reference sequence). The CDR3 is 14 residues long. V was clipped by 2 bases and J by 5 bases, with 13 bases between them. This CDR3 is CASSLLLANHEQYF. In nucleotides, the CDR3 is TGTGCCAGCAGTTTACTGCTAGCAAATCACGAGCAGTACTTC.

This chain links TRBV29-1 with TRBJ1-2; 7 bases agree with TRBD1. J lost 3 bases, V lost 8 bases, and 9 bases had no gene match. CDR1 and CDR2 from the germline V gene are SQVTM and ANQGSEA. The CDR3 has 13 amino acids. CDR3 loop: CSCRTGEDYGYTF. CDR3 coding DNA: TGCAGCTGCCGGACAGGAGAAGACTATGGCTACACCTTC.

The chain is built from TRBV28 and TRBJ2-7, with D perhaps matching TRBD1 (5 bases). CDR3 length equals 15 residues. The V gene lost 10 bases and the J gene lost 3 bases, with 22 bases spanning the gap. Looked up from germline, CDR1 is MDHEN and CDR2 is SYDVKM. The CDR3 coding sequence is TGTGCCATCTCTACTGGGCAGGGAACATACTACGAGCAGTACTTC. This translates into CAISTGQGTYYEQYF.

The V call is TRBV4-1, the J call TRBJ2-7, with 9 bases lining up with TRBD2. CDR3 length equals 16 residues. V was clipped by 0 bases and J by 2 bases; unmatched bases: 5. Germline-derived CDR1 and CDR2 are MGHRA and YSYEKL. This CDR3 is CASSQEALAGTYEQYF. For the CDR3, the DNA is TGCGCCAGCAGCCAAGAGGCGCTAGCGGGGACCTACGAGCAGTACTTC.

Here the CDR3 DNA reads TGCGCCAGCAGCTTGGAGGGGGTCGGGGGCTACACCTTC. It yields the protein CASSLEGVGGYTF. V usage is TRBV5-1 and J usage is TRBJ1-2, with D possibly TRBD1 on 6 matching bases. The CDR3 spans 13 residues. Trimming took off 0 bases at V and 8 bases at J, with 11 bases between the two ends. The germline V gene has CDR1 SGHRS and CDR2 YFSETQ.

The table lists this clone with a count of one. The chain links TRBV10-1 to TRBJ2-2, with 7 bases matching TRBD1. The CDR3 is made up of 13 amino acids. The germline gives CDR1 WNHNN, CDR2 SYGVQD (reference sequence). Unmatched junction bases numbered 5, after V lost 6 bases and J lost 7 bases. The CDR3 nucleotides are TGCGCCAGCAGGAAAACAGGGGACGGGGAGCTGTTTTTT. As protein: CASRKTGDGELFF.

The table lists this clone with a few counts. The sample has other DNA sequences that encode this CDR3 too. Here the CDR3 DNA reads TGTGCCTGGGAGACAGGGGGCTCCTACGAGCAGTACTTC. Protein: CAWETGGSYEQYF. The rearrangement joins TRBV30 to TRBJ2-7, with 9 bases lining up with TRBD1. This CDR3 has 13 amino acids. V shed 5 bases, J shed 0 bases, and the junction held 2 bases outside the gene matches. From germline, CDR1 is GTSNPN and CDR2 SVGIG (reference sequence).

V gene TRBV9 combines with J gene TRBJ1-2; 7 bases are a match to TRBD1. After removal of 5 bases from V and 4 bases from J, the junction contained 8 bases not matched to a gene. The CDR3 is 14 residues long. Per the germline V gene, CDR1 is SGDLS and CDR2 is YYNGEE. The chain's CDR3 is CASRRQGTPYGYTF. In DNA form, the CDR3 reads TGTGCCAGCAGAAGACAGGGAACCCCCTATGGCTACACCTTC.

The chain carries TRBV7-9 and TRBJ2-3; D remains ambiguous. The CDR3 sequence is 14 residues long. Germline V gene data show CDR1 as SEHNR and CDR2 as FQNEAQ (reference sequence). Trimming pared 1 base from V and 5 bases from J, leaving 10 bases between. This chain's CDR3 is CASSLGSGLDTQYF. The CDR3 DNA is TGTGCCAGCAGCTTAGGGTCCGGTCTAGATACGCAGTATTTT.

This clone was counted once. This chain uses TRBV6-4 with TRBJ2-3; 9 bases are shared with TRBD2. Germline V gene data show CDR1 as MRHNA and CDR2 as SNTAGT. V lost 4 bases and J lost 5; bases outside the gene matches: 10. The CDR3 contains 16 residues. The CDR3 spells CASSVLSGGSGDTQYF. In nucleotides, the CDR3 is TGTGCCAGCAGTGTCTTGAGCGGGGGGTCGGGAGATACGCAGTATTTT.

The chain links TRBV9 to TRBJ1-5; weak D call: TRBD1 (6 bases). Per the germline V gene, CDR1 is SGDLS and CDR2 is YYNGEE. The V end lost 4 bases, the J end lost 3 bases, and 11 bases lay between the germline ends. The CDR3 covers 14 residues. The CDR3 DNA reads as TGTGCCAGCAGCCTCGGACAGCTCAATCAGCCCCAGCATTTT. Translating it yields CASSLGQLNQPQHF.

The rearrangement uses TRBV5-1 and TRBJ1-1; D remains ambiguous. With 4 bases removed from V and 0 bases from J, the gap between germline ends came to 7 bases. The CDR3 covers 13 residues. Germline values: CDR1 SGHRS, CDR2 YFSETQ. As DNA, the CDR3 is TGCGCCAGCAGCATGGCTATGAACACTGAAGCTTTCTTT. Protein sequence: CASSMAMNTEAFF.

This chain connects TRBV6-5 to TRBJ1-5; D not certain. The ends were cut back, 0 bases at V and 7 bases at J, with 4 bases in the middle. The CDR3 contains 12 residues. Per germline, CDR1 MNHEY and CDR2 SVGAGI. The CDR3 loop is CASSYSSQPQHF. The CDR3 nucleotides read TGTGCCAGCAGTTACTCGAGCCAGCCCCAGCATTTT.

This clone came up once. CDR3 region: CASSPRSPPTYEQYF. Written as DNA, the CDR3 is TGCGCCAGCAGCCCTCGGTCCCCGCCCACCTACGAGCAGTACTTC. The chain joins TRBV5-1 to TRBJ2-7; no reliable D call. Trimming removed 4 bases from V and 2 bases from J, with 16 bases in between. The germline V gene has CDR1 SGHRS and CDR2 YFSETQ. The CDR3 runs to 15 residues.

In its sample, this clone was seen once. J is TRBJ1-2 and V is TRBV6-1, with 9 nucleotides matching TRBD1. The V gene's germline CDR1 is MNHNS and CDR2 SASEGT. CDR3 length: 15 residues. The V gene end was trimmed by 8 bases and the J gene end by 6 bases; junction bases not matched to a gene: 13. For the CDR3, the DNA is TGTGCCAGCCGACCGGGGGGGACAGGGCAGAATGGCTACACCTTC. As protein: CASRPGGTGQNGYTF.

The rearrangement links TRBV4-1 to TRBJ2-7, with D unresolved. The CDR3 sequence is 17 residues long. The V end lost 2 bases, the J end lost 0 bases, and 17 bases lay between the germline ends. Germline CDR1 and CDR2: MGHRA and YSYEKL. In nucleotides, the CDR3 is TGCGCCAGCAGCCAAAACTCTGGGCCCGGCCTCTCCTACGAGCAGTACTTC. Protein sequence: CASSQNSGPGLSYEQYF.

The V call is TRBV5-6, the J call TRBJ2-7; a weak D match, TRBD1 (6 bases). Per the germline V gene, CDR1 is SGHDT and CDR2 is YYEEEE. The CDR3 has 12 amino acids. Trimming removed 0 bases at V and 6 bases at J, with 7 bases between. In DNA form, the CDR3 reads TGTGCCAGCAGCTTGGGGGGGCCCGAGCAGTACTTC. Residues: CASSLGGPEQYF.

The V call is TRBV11-3, the J call TRBJ2-1; possible D gene TRBD2, 6 bases. The CDR3 totals 15 residues. V lost 1 base to trimming and J lost 5 bases, with 12 bases between them. Per germline, CDR1 SGHNT and CDR2 YENEEA. This CDR3 is CASSLVAGFDNEQFF. CDR3 sequence (DNA): TGTGCCAGCAGCTTAGTGGCGGGATTCGACAATGAGCAGTTCTTC.

This sequence joins TRBV6-6 and TRBJ1-2; D gene ambiguous. The germline V gene encodes CDR1 MNHNY and CDR2 SVGAGI (reference sequence). CDR3 size: 14 residues. Between the trimmed V and J ends, which lost 7 bases and 0 bases, there was a span of 12 bases. This CDR3 is CASIGRDSNYGYTF. CDR3 DNA: TGTGCCAGCATTGGGAGGGATTCTAACTATGGCTACACCTTC.

The chain carries TRBV5-1 and TRBJ2-7; 10 bases are a match to TRBD2. The germline gives CDR1 SGHRS, CDR2 YFSETQ. The V gene end was trimmed by 4 bases and the J gene end by 9 bases; junction bases not matched to a gene: 16. The CDR3 spans 16 residues. CDR3 coding DNA: TGCGCCAGCAGCCCTCCTACAGCGGGAGGGCCTACGGCGCAGTACTTC. As protein: CASSPPTAGGPTAQYF.

This chain uses TRBV28 with TRBJ2-7; 10 nucleotides align to TRBD2. Germline V gives CDR1 MDHEN, CDR2 SYDVKM. CDR3 length equals 15 residues. V lost 6 bases to trimming and J lost 6 bases; unmatched junction nucleotides: 11. CDR3 DNA: TGTGCCAGCAGCAGGCTAGCGGGAGCGCGGAGCGAGCAGTACTTC. This sequence encodes CASSRLAGARSEQYF. Full variable domain (remainder filled in from reference TRBV28 and TRBJ2-7): DVKVTQSSRYLVKRTGEKVFLECVQDMDHENMFWYRQDPGLGLRLIYFSYDVKMKEKGDIPEGYSVSREKKERFSLILESASTNQTSMYLCASSRLAGARSEQYFGPGTRLTVT.

This clone was recorded a few times. This rearrangement joins TRBV2 to TRBJ2-3, with 10 positions matching TRBD2. Germline CDR1 SNHLY, CDR2 FYNNEI. The CDR3 length is 16 residues. V lost 6 bases to trimming and J lost 3 bases; unmatched junction nucleotides: 9. The CDR3 sequence is CASSFPAGGPTDTQYF. For the CDR3, the DNA is TGTGCCAGCAGCTTTCCAGCGGGGGGGCCTACAGATACGCAGTATTTT.

The V call is TRBV15, the J call TRBJ1-2, with 9 nucleotides matching TRBD1. Germline V lookup: CDR1 LNHNV, CDR2 YYDKDF (reference sequence). V lost 0 bases to trimming and J lost 6 bases; unmatched junction nucleotides: 5. The CDR3 length is 15 residues. In DNA form, the CDR3 reads TGTGCCACCAGCAGAGATCCGGGACAGGGTCATGGCTACACCTTC. It translates to CATSRDPGQGHGYTF.

This clone was counted only a few times. The chain uses TRBV6-5 and TRBJ1-2; 8 bases align to TRBD1. Germline-derived CDR1 and CDR2 are MNHEY and SVGAGI. V shed 6 bases and J 7 bases; nucleotides not matched to a gene: 10. There are 14 residues in the CDR3. CDR3 loop: CASSYRDRRSGYTF. CDR3 nucleotide sequence: TGTGCCAGCAGCTACCGGGACAGGCGGTCTGGCTACACCTTC.

The J gene is TRBJ1-1, the V gene TRBV28; possibly TRBD1 for D (5 bases). There are 14 residues in the CDR3. Between the trimmed V and J ends, which lost 3 bases and 9 bases, there was a span of 17 bases. Germline V gives CDR1 MDHEN, CDR2 SYDVKM. The CDR3 spells CASSLRGGDLKAFF. In nucleotides, the CDR3 is TGTGCCAGCAGTTTGCGGGGGGGAGATCTAAAAGCTTTCTTT.

The chain couples TRBV29-1 to TRBJ2-1; TRBD2 matches 14 bases. The CDR3 has 18 amino acids. V lost 4 bases to trimming and J lost 4 bases; unmatched junction nucleotides: 12. Germline CDR1 SQVTM, CDR2 ANQGSEA. The CDR3 DNA follows: TGCAGCGTTGTGCGAGGGGGACTAGCGGGAGTAAAATACAATGAGCAGTTCTTC. The encoded protein is CSVVRGGLAGVKYNEQFF.

About this clone: At the DNA level, this CDR3 is encoded by other sequences in the same sample as well. The rearrangement joins TRBV28 to TRBJ2-7; TRBD1 agrees at 8 bases. The length of the CDR3 is 14 residues. The junction had 3 bases not matched to a gene; V was cut back by 3 bases and J by 2 bases. The germline gives CDR1 MDHEN, CDR2 SYDVKM. CDR3 sequence reads: CASSLAGGPYEQYF. CDR3 coding DNA: TGTGCCAGCAGTTTGGCAGGGGGCCCCTACGAGCAGTACTTC.

The chain uses TRBV5-1 and TRBJ1-4; TRBD1 agrees at 9 bases. The CDR3 consists of 14 residues. Germline CDR1 reads SGHRS; CDR2 reads YFSETQ. The ends lost 4 bases at V and 8 bases at J; junction bases unmatched: 6. The CDR3 region is CASSGQGLREKLFF. CDR3 sequence (DNA): TGCGCCAGCAGCGGACAGGGGTTACGGGAAAAACTGTTTTTT.